The 6 T cell receptor beta chains in this list originate from one sample, sequenced in a study of T cell responses to AZD1222 COVID-19 vaccine. Sequencing used immunoSEQ multiplex PCR; TCRdb keeps in-frame clones, though not all of them. The table has roughly 66,000 clones, 82% seen once. The input for sequencing was peripheral blood, taken on day 0 of AZD1222 vaccination. The receptors shown here come from an adult in good health.

The chain uses TRBV6-4 and TRBJ2-2, with D perhaps matching TRBD1 or TRBD2 (5 bases each). Germline V CDR1 and CDR2: MRHNA, SNTAGT. This CDR3 spans 13 amino acids. V was clipped by 5 bases and J by 2 bases, with 6 bases between them. The CDR3 sequence: CASSRGNTGELFF. CDR3 sequence (DNA): TGTGCCAGCAGTCGGGGCAACACCGGGGAGCTGTTTTTT.

The CDR3 DNA follows: TGTGCCAGCAGCTTGGCAGGGGGTAATTCACCCCTCCACTTT. It codes for CASSLAGGNSPLHF. V is TRBV5-4 and J is TRBJ1-6; 7 bases match TRBD1. The CDR3 contains 14 residues. Unmatched junction bases numbered 0, after V lost 0 bases and J lost 6 bases. CDR1 and CDR2 (germline): SGHNT, YYREEE (reference sequence). Using reference TRBV5-4 and TRBJ1-6 for the parts outside the CDR3, the full variable domain is ETGVTQSPTHLIKTRGQQVTLRCSSQSGHNTVSWYQQALGQGPQFIFQYYREEENGRGNFPPRFSGLQFPNYSSELNVNALELDDSALYLCASSLAGGNSPLHFGNGTRLTVT.

The genes are TRBV10-3 and TRBJ1-1; no clear D gene. The CDR3 totals 14 residues. The V gene's germline CDR1 is ENHRY and CDR2 SYGVKD. The V end was cut by 3 bases, the J end by 1 base, with 9 bases between. CDR3 coding DNA: TGTGCCATCAGTGAAAAGGCACAGAACACTGAAGCTTTCTTT. The encoded protein is CAISEKAQNTEAFF.

There are a few counts of this clone. The CDR3 nucleotides are TGTGCCAGCAGTTTTGCCTTGGGGGACGAAAAACTGTTTTTT. It yields the protein CASSFALGDEKLFF. The chain combines TRBV27 with TRBJ1-4, with D maybe TRBD1 (5 bases). The V gene lost 3 bases and the J gene lost 8 bases, with 13 bases spanning the gap. Germline CDR1 reads MNHEY; CDR2 reads SMNVEV (reference sequence). The CDR3 sequence is 14 residues long.

The chain couples TRBV10-3 to TRBJ1-1, with D unresolved. Trimming removed 3 bases at V and 0 bases at J, with 8 bases between. Per germline, CDR1 ENHRY and CDR2 SYGVKD. There are 14 residues in the CDR3. CDR3 nucleotide sequence: TGTGCCATCAGTGACGCAGACTTGAACACTGAAGCTTTCTTT. Translated, it gives CAISDADLNTEAFF.

The chain carries TRBV3-1 (or the pseudogene TRBV3-2) and TRBJ1-1; 8 nucleotides agree with TRBD1. CDR1 LGHDT and CDR2 YNNKEL come from the germline V gene (reference sequence). V gave up 4 bases and J gave up 4 bases; unmatched junction bases: 11. This CDR3 is built from 16 residues. The CDR3 loop reads CASSLGTGGRSTEAFF. The CDR3, as DNA: TGTGCCAGCAGCCTGGGGACAGGTGGTAGGAGCACTGAAGCTTTCTTT.